The text below deals with one T cell receptor (beta chain). Trimming cost V 10 bases and J 9 bases, with 9 bases left between them. There are 9 residues in the CDR3. CDR1 is MNHNS, CDR2 SASEGT, per germline. The entry originates in a study of T cell changes during pregnancy in multiple sclerosis. TCRdb's copy holds only in-frame clones and misses some; the assay was immunoSEQ multiplex PCR. The data hold under 40,000 clones, with approximately 90% observed a single time. Source: CD8+ T cells from peripheral blood mononuclear cells, taken in the first trimester of pregnancy. The clonotype originates from a female donor with multiple sclerosis, enrolled in a pregnancy study. This chain joins TRBV6-1 and TRBJ2-5; D is perhaps TRBD2 (5 bases). The CDR3 sequence: CATGAAQYF. The CDR3 region has the DNA TGTGCCACTGGAGCGGCCCAGTACTTC.